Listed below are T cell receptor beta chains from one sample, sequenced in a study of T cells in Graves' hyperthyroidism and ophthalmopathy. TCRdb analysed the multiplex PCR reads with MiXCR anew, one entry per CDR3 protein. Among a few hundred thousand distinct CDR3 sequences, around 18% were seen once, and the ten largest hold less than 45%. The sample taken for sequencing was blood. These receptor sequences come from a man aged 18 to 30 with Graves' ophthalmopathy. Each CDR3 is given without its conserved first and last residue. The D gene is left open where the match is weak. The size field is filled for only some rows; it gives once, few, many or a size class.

CDR3 protein: ASSGSWGEQY; D gene: .; V gene: TRBV28; clone size: many; J gene: TRBJ2-7
CDR3 protein: AISESTNTPYGYT; D gene: .; V gene: TRBV10-3; clone size: many; J gene: TRBJ1-2
CDR3 protein: ATSDSTGDNEQF; D gene: TRBD1; V gene: TRBV24-1; clone size: .; J gene: TRBJ2-1
CDR3 protein: ASSGGTDQNYEQY; D gene: .; V gene: TRBV2; clone size: .; J gene: TRBJ2-7
CDR3 protein: ATSDFRDTGELF; D gene: .; V gene: TRBV24-1; clone size: many; J gene: TRBJ2-2
CDR3 protein: ASSSNWQGGGYT; D gene: TRBD1; V gene: TRBV6-1; clone size: many; J gene: TRBJ1-2
CDR3 protein: ASKEPPGQGEKNYGYT; D gene: TRBD1; V gene: TRBV6-1; clone size: .; J gene: TRBJ1-2
CDR3 protein: ASSTGTIYAGELF; D gene: .; V gene: TRBV19; clone size: .; J gene: TRBJ2-2
CDR3 protein: SVTRDDAEAF; D gene: .; V gene: TRBV29-1; clone size: .; J gene: TRBJ1-1
CDR3 protein: ASSYSGLANEQY; D gene: .; V gene: TRBV6-5; clone size: .; J gene: TRBJ2-7
CDR3 protein: ASSRPGTEITGELF; D gene: TRBD1; V gene: TRBV5-1; clone size: few; J gene: TRBJ2-2
CDR3 protein: ASSLAWDYLGIEEKLF; D gene: .; V gene: TRBV7-9; clone size: .; J gene: TRBJ1-4
CDR3 protein: ASRDPRRGNSPLH; D gene: .; V gene: TRBV6-1; clone size: few; J gene: TRBJ1-6
CDR3 protein: ASSQEGEGTEAF; D gene: .; V gene: TRBV4-1; clone size: .; J gene: TRBJ1-1
CDR3 protein: ASSLGGLVYEQY; D gene: .; V gene: TRBV12-3/TRBV12-4; clone size: many; J gene: TRBJ2-7
CDR3 protein: ASSQAQGVAEAF; D gene: TRBD1; V gene: TRBV3-1; clone size: few; J gene: TRBJ1-1
CDR3 protein: ASSFTDSSTDTQY; D gene: .; V gene: TRBV6-1; clone size: many; J gene: TRBJ2-3
CDR3 protein: ASSLAGIGTEAF; D gene: .; V gene: TRBV12-3/TRBV12-4; clone size: many; J gene: TRBJ1-1
CDR3 protein: ASSLGEVNGYT; D gene: .; V gene: TRBV7-9; clone size: few; J gene: TRBJ1-2
CDR3 protein: ASSVGLTYNEQF; D gene: .; V gene: TRBV5-4; clone size: .; J gene: TRBJ2-1
CDR3 protein: SARAINEKLF; D gene: .; V gene: TRBV20-1; clone size: few; J gene: TRBJ1-4
CDR3 protein: ASNSRTSGGVAYNEQF; D gene: TRBD2; V gene: TRBV12-3/TRBV12-4; clone size: many; J gene: TRBJ2-1
CDR3 protein: ASSPIRGDEKLF; D gene: TRBD1; V gene: TRBV5-1; clone size: few; J gene: TRBJ1-4
CDR3 protein: ASSLLTDVEQY; D gene: .; V gene: TRBV28; clone size: many; J gene: TRBJ2-7
CDR3 protein: ASSLVRGRANTIY; D gene: .; V gene: TRBV7-9; clone size: .; J gene: TRBJ1-3
CDR3 protein: ASSPPGLLLNTEAF; D gene: .; V gene: TRBV19; clone size: .; J gene: TRBJ1-1
CDR3 protein: ASSYIAGGGYEAF; D gene: TRBD1; V gene: TRBV6-1; clone size: many; J gene: TRBJ1-1
CDR3 protein: ASSPKSGIQETQY; D gene: .; V gene: TRBV18; clone size: few; J gene: TRBJ2-5
CDR3 protein: ASTEGTGQPQH; D gene: .; V gene: TRBV9; clone size: many; J gene: TRBJ1-5
CDR3 protein: ASSTTGPFYEQY; D gene: .; V gene: TRBV19; clone size: .; J gene: TRBJ2-7
CDR3 protein: ASSRDSSGGQGGIETQY; D gene: TRBD2; V gene: TRBV7-9; clone size: .; J gene: TRBJ2-5
CDR3 protein: ASSLAERFDGPQH; D gene: .; V gene: TRBV7-8; clone size: many; J gene: TRBJ1-5
CDR3 protein: ASSAWGPNEKLF; D gene: .; V gene: TRBV27; clone size: few; J gene: TRBJ1-4
CDR3 protein: ASSLGSPGAGETQY; D gene: .; V gene: TRBV7-7; clone size: few; J gene: TRBJ2-5
CDR3 protein: ASRARWGLQETQY; D gene: .; V gene: TRBV27; clone size: many; J gene: TRBJ2-5
CDR3 protein: ASSMTGGTGNTIY; D gene: TRBD1; V gene: TRBV7-8; clone size: .; J gene: TRBJ1-3
CDR3 protein: ASSEGSGLQETQY; D gene: .; V gene: TRBV11-2; clone size: many; J gene: TRBJ2-5
CDR3 protein: ASTLRGLEYNEQF; D gene: .; V gene: TRBV19; clone size: .; J gene: TRBJ2-1
CDR3 protein: SAVDRVGEKLF; D gene: TRBD1; V gene: TRBV20-1; clone size: few; J gene: TRBJ1-4
CDR3 protein: ATSDPHDSLSYEQY; D gene: .; V gene: TRBV24-1; clone size: many; J gene: TRBJ2-7
CDR3 protein: AISESGPPNSPLH; D gene: .; V gene: TRBV10-3; clone size: once; J gene: TRBJ1-6
CDR3 protein: AISAGTSGGHEQY; D gene: TRBD2; V gene: TRBV10-3; clone size: once; J gene: TRBJ2-7
CDR3 protein: ASSPAYEQY; D gene: .; V gene: TRBV11-2; clone size: many; J gene: TRBJ2-7
CDR3 protein: ASSLGDLADTQY; D gene: .; V gene: TRBV12-3/TRBV12-4; clone size: .; J gene: TRBJ2-3
CDR3 protein: ASSQLYTGELF; D gene: .; V gene: TRBV4-1; clone size: few; J gene: TRBJ2-2
CDR3 protein: ASSEARGYGYT; D gene: .; V gene: TRBV6-1; clone size: many; J gene: TRBJ1-2
CDR3 protein: AIRPEDSSPLH; D gene: .; V gene: TRBV10-3; clone size: .; J gene: TRBJ1-6
CDR3 protein: ASSLALRAGELF; D gene: .; V gene: TRBV7-8; clone size: many; J gene: TRBJ2-2